These 14 T cell receptor beta chains were all obtained from the same sample, sequenced in a study of blood T cell repertoires in COVID-19. Sequencing was performed with immunoSEQ multiplex PCR; in TCRdb, only in-frame clones are kept and a portion is missing. This table has 150,000 to 200,000 clones, approximately 84% appearing once. Material: peripheral blood. All receptors come from a woman aged 80 or over with acute or convalescent COVID-19.

The chain couples TRBV30 to TRBJ2-4; tentatively, D is TRBD2 (6 bases). The CDR3 runs to 13 residues. Germline CDR1 and CDR2: GTSNPN and SVGIG (reference sequence). The CDR3, as DNA: TGTGCGATGGAGGGGTCGGCCAAAAACATTCAGTACTTC. It yields the protein CAMEGSAKNIQYF. Filled out from reference TRBV30 and TRBJ2-4, the complete variable domain reads SQTIHQWPATLVQPVGSPLSLECTVEGTSNPNLYWYRQAAGRGLQLLFYSVGIGQISSEVPQNLSASRPQDRQFILSSKKLLLSDSGFYLCAMEGSAKNIQYFGAGTRLSVL.

The chain has TRBV27 and TRBJ2-7, with TRBD1 matching over 8 bases. The CDR3 runs to 13 residues. V shed 5 bases, J shed 7 bases, and the junction held 7 bases outside the gene matches. CDR1 is MNHEY and CDR2 is SMNVEV in the germline V gene (reference sequence). The CDR3 loop reads CASSPRTGNEQYF. As DNA, the CDR3 is TGTGCCAGCAGTCCACGGACAGGGAATGAGCAGTACTTC.

There are a few counts of this clone. The V gene is TRBV14, the J gene TRBJ1-2; tentative D call: TRBD1 (6 bases). The CDR3 extends over 14 amino acids. The germline V gene has CDR1 SGHDN and CDR2 FVKESK. V was trimmed by 4 bases and J by 4 bases, leaving 13 bases between them. The CDR3 spells CASSRPGVRYGYTF. In nucleotides, the CDR3 is TGTGCCAGCAGCCGCCCAGGGGTACGCTATGGCTACACCTTC.

There are a few counts of this clone. V and J are TRBV19 and TRBJ2-2, with TRBD2 matching 10 bases. Trimming took 2 bases from V and 2 from J; bases not matched to a gene: 8. Germline V CDR1 and CDR2: LNHDA, SQIVND (reference sequence). The CDR3 runs to 18 residues. The DNA of the CDR3 is TGTGCCAGTAGTATACGGACTAGCGGTTACATAAACACCGGGGAGCTGTTTTTT. It is translated as CASSIRTSGYINTGELFF.

The V call is TRBV5-1, the J call TRBJ1-2; D unresolved. Germline CDR1 SGHRS, CDR2 YFSETQ. Deletions cut 0 bases from V and 8 bases from J, with 14 bases between. This CDR3 region has 14 residues. CDR3 nucleotides: TGCGCCAGCAGCTTGGACCAACCACAGTTGGGCTACACCTTC. Residues: CASSLDQPQLGYTF.

In its sample, this clone was seen a few times. The V call is TRBV5-6, the J call TRBJ2-7; tentative D call: TRBD1 (5 bases). The CDR3 length is 15 residues. CDR1 and CDR2 (germline): SGHDT, YYEEEE. V was clipped by 2 bases and J by 7 bases, with 19 bases between them. The CDR3 sequence is CASSLQHIQVGEQYF. CDR3 DNA: TGTGCCAGCAGCTTACAGCATATACAGGTCGGGGAGCAGTACTTC.

The chain carries TRBV5-1 and TRBJ1-1; 9 bases line up with TRBD1. Trimming removed 2 bases from V and 7 bases from J; junction bases left unmatched: 3. From germline, CDR1 is SGHRS and CDR2 YFSETQ. This CDR3 spans 13 amino acids. CDR3: CASSLQGAGEAFF. CDR3 coding DNA: TGCGCCAGCAGCTTACAGGGGGCGGGTGAAGCTTTCTTT.

This clone turned up a few times. The rearrangement joins TRBV5-1 to TRBJ1-1; TRBD1 matches 10 bases. Per germline, CDR1 SGHRS and CDR2 YFSETQ. The ends lost 4 bases at V and 4 bases at J; junction bases unmatched: 10. The CDR3 loop spans 16 amino acids. The CDR3 loop is CASSPTGTGAATEAFF. The CDR3, as DNA: TGCGCCAGCAGCCCAACCGGGACAGGGGCCGCCACTGAAGCTTTCTTT.

The V and J genes are TRBV7-2 and TRBJ1-5; D not certain. V was shortened by 1 base and J by 6 bases, with 10 bases between the two germline ends. This CDR3 has 14 residues. CDR1 is SGHTA, CDR2 FQGNSA, per germline. CDR3 bases: TGTGCCAGCAGCTTAGTCGGGGTCGGTCAGCCCCAGCATTTT. Protein product: CASSLVGVGQPQHF.

The chain combines TRBV15 with TRBJ1-6, with D possibly TRBD1 on 5 matching bases. The CDR3 loop spans 16 amino acids. V lost 5 bases, J lost 6 bases, and 17 bases lay in between. CDR1 is LNHNV and CDR2 is YYDKDF in the germline V gene (reference sequence). This chain's CDR3 is CATSSTVKGLNSPLHF. CDR3 coding DNA: TGTGCCACCAGCTCGACAGTTAAGGGCCTTAATTCACCCCTCCACTTT.

CDR3 nucleotide sequence: TGTGCCAGCATCAGACCAGGGGGCGGCTACGAGCAGTACTTC. This codes for CASIRPGGGYEQYF. V gene TRBV7-2 combines with J gene TRBJ2-7; TRBD1 agrees at 8 bases. Per the germline V gene, CDR1 is SGHTA and CDR2 is FQGNSA. This CDR3 region has 14 residues. Trimming at V came to 7 bases and at J to 3 bases, leaving 8 bases not matched to a gene.

This chain links TRBV7-2 with TRBJ2-3, with a weak D call TRBD2 (5 bases). CDR3 length: 14 residues. Germline values: CDR1 SGHTA, CDR2 FQGNSA. Trimming took 0 bases from V and 5 from J, leaving 9 bases between them. CDR3 coding DNA: TGTGCCAGCAGCTTAGCGTCGGGGTTAGATACGCAGTATTTT. Its translation: CASSLASGLDTQYF.

The chain combines TRBV4-1 with TRBJ1-1; D uncertain. This CDR3 is 14 amino acids long. Between the trimmed V and J ends, which lost 5 bases and 6 bases, there was a span of 16 bases. Germline CDR1 and CDR2: MGHRA and YSYEKL. CDR3 DNA sequence: TGCGCCAGCAGCGGGAGCTCTTATGGGGCTGAAGCTTTCTTT. Protein: CASSGSSYGAEAFF.

J is TRBJ2-3 and V is TRBV19; D perhaps matches TRBD1 (6 bases). CDR1 is LNHDA and CDR2 is SQIVND in the germline V gene (reference sequence). The CDR3 covers 16 residues. The V and J ends lost 3 bases and 4 bases respectively, with 17 bases between them. For the CDR3, the DNA is TGTGCCAGTAGTATTGGTACAGGGCATGGCTCAGATACGCAGTATTTT. Its translation is CASSIGTGHGSDTQYF.